Following are 21 T cell receptor beta chains from one sample sequenced in a study of radiotherapy plus CTLA-4 blockade in lung cancer. Clones were sequenced by immunoSEQ multiplex PCR, and TCRdb holds only the in-frame ones, with some missing. The table has roughly 97,000 clones, 65% to 80% seen once. The sample was peripheral blood, taken from a patient treated with radiotherapy plus ipilimumab. These receptors came from a human donor with non-small cell lung cancer who had a partial response to radiotherapy plus ipilimumab. Some clones in this sample may be carry-over from other donors' samples.

CDR3 amino acids: CASSVTGQRQETQYF. CDR3 sequence (DNA): TGTGCCAGCAGCGTTACAGGGCAACGCCAAGAGACCCAGTACTTC. This chain joins TRBV7-3 and TRBJ2-5; maybe TRBD1 (6 bases). The CDR3 loop spans 15 amino acids. V gave up 5 bases and J gave up 1 base, with 14 bases separating them. The germline V gene has CDR1 SGHTA and CDR2 FQGTGA.

This clone was seen a few times. CDR3 DNA: TGCGCCAGCAGCCAAGCCTGGGGGGTAGAGCAGTACTTC. It codes for CASSQAWGVEQYF. The rearrangement joins TRBV4-1 to TRBJ2-7; D might be TRBD2 (6 bases). This CDR3 spans 13 amino acids. V lost 1 base and J 7 bases, leaving 11 bases between the germline ends. Germline V lookup: CDR1 MGHRA, CDR2 YSYEKL.

This clone occurred once. The chain joins TRBV5-1 to TRBJ2-1; TRBD1 agrees at 10 bases. V lost 4 bases and J lost 8; bases outside the gene matches: 9. The CDR3 has 15 amino acids. Germline V CDR1 and CDR2: SGHRS, YFSETQ. CDR3 DNA sequence: TGCGCCAGCAGCAGGGGGGACAGGGGAGACGATGAGCAGTTCTTC. Its translation: CASSRGDRGDDEQFF.

The chain carries TRBV11-2 and TRBJ1-6, with TRBD1 as a possible D gene (5 bases). CDR1 and CDR2 from the germline V gene are SGHAT and FQNNGV. There are 14 residues in the CDR3. The germline V and J ends were trimmed by 7 bases and 6 bases, with 13 bases remaining between them. The CDR3 loop reads CASTRQPSNSPLHF. The CDR3 region has the DNA TGTGCCAGCACCCGACAGCCAAGTAATTCACCCCTCCACTTT.

V usage is TRBV27 and J usage is TRBJ2-3; D is possibly TRBD2 (6 bases). V lost 6 bases and J lost 6, with 16 bases in between. From germline, CDR1 is MNHEY and CDR2 SMNVEV (reference sequence). CDR3 length: 14 residues. CDR3 sequence (DNA): TGTGCCAGCAGACGAGGGAGGCTGCATGATACGCAGTATTTT. This gives the protein CASRRGRLHDTQYF.

This clone was observed once. The chain joins TRBV9 to TRBJ2-2, with TRBD2 matching over 7 bases. Germline CDR1 is SGDLS and CDR2 is YYNGEE. V gave up 0 bases and J gave up 7 bases; unmatched junction bases: 6. This CDR3 has 15 residues. The CDR3 reads CASSVGGSTGGELFF. The CDR3 bases are TGTGCCAGCAGCGTAGGCGGGAGTACCGGCGGGGAGCTGTTTTTT.

The rearrangement joins TRBV6-1 to TRBJ2-7; 8 nucleotides agree with TRBD1. Germline CDR1 MNHNS, CDR2 SASEGT. CDR3 length equals 14 residues. The trim removed 6 bases at V and 5 bases at J, leaving 9 bases unmatched. The CDR3: CASRVAGGWDEQYF. The CDR3 DNA reads as TGTGCCAGCAGGGTCGCAGGGGGCTGGGACGAGCAGTACTTC.

The chain combines TRBV5-6 with TRBJ2-1, with TRBD2 identical over 7 bases. V was pared by 0 bases and J by 10 bases, with 13 bases of the junction left unmatched. This CDR3 region has 16 residues. Germline loops: CDR1 SGHDT, CDR2 YYEEEE. In DNA, the CDR3 is TGTGCCAGCAGCTTGGGCGGACTAGTGGTGGAGGGGGAGCAGTTCTTC. Protein: CASSLGGLVVEGEQFF.

The rearrangement joins TRBV5-4 to TRBJ2-3; the match to TRBD1 covers 10 bases. From germline, CDR1 is SGHNT and CDR2 YYREEE (reference sequence). CDR3 length: 16 amino acids. After removal of 1 base from V and 1 base from J, the junction contained 3 bases not matched to a gene. The chain's CDR3 is CASSLPDRGGTDTQYF. In DNA form, the CDR3 reads TGTGCCAGCAGCTTGCCGGACAGGGGGGGCACAGATACGCAGTATTTT.

The V call is TRBV18, the J call TRBJ2-7; TRBD1 matches 7 bases. This CDR3 has 15 amino acids. J gave up 0 bases and V 5 bases, and 7 bases lay outside the gene matches. CDR1 is KGHSH and CDR2 is LQKENI in the germline V gene. In nucleotides, the CDR3 is TGTGCCAGCTCATCCCGGGACAGATCCTCCTACGAGCAGTACTTC. It yields the protein CASSSRDRSSYEQYF.

The V call is TRBV11-2, the J call TRBJ2-2, with D unresolved. CDR1 SGHAT and CDR2 FQNNGV come from the germline V gene. V lost 5 bases, J lost 4 bases, and 11 bases lay in between. The CDR3 extends over 14 amino acids. The DNA for the CDR3 is TGTGCCAGCAGCCCCCCATTGAGCACCGGGGAGCTGTTTTTT. Its translation is CASSPPLSTGELFF.

The CDR3 loop is CASSVQLSGSSYNEQFF. The CDR3 DNA reads TGTGCCAGTAGTGTACAGCTAAGCGGGAGCTCCTACAATGAGCAGTTCTTC. The chain has TRBV19 and TRBJ2-1; the match to TRBD2 covers 8 bases. The CDR3 covers 17 residues. CDR1 and CDR2 from the germline V gene are LNHDA and SQIVND (reference sequence). J gave up 0 bases and V 5 bases, and 9 bases lay outside the gene matches.

The chain links TRBV18 to TRBJ1-6, with no clear D. Trimming removed 3 bases at V and 5 bases at J, with 14 bases between. CDR1 and CDR2 from the germline V gene are KGHSH and LQKENI. The CDR3 extends over 16 amino acids. CDR3 amino acids: CASSPDGGGNNSPLHF. The CDR3, as DNA: TGTGCCAGCTCACCTGACGGAGGCGGCAATAATTCACCCCTCCACTTT.

The chain uses TRBV5-3 and TRBJ2-7; 7 bases line up with TRBD1. TRBV5-3 is labeled an ORF, and its function is uncertain. The V and J ends lost 3 bases and 0 bases, in that order; junction bases with no gene match: 6. The CDR3 consists of 15 residues. The CDR3 DNA reads as TGTGCCAGAAGCTGGGGGACAGATAACTCCTACGAGCAGTACTTC. Translated: CARSWGTDNSYEQYF.

The chain recombines TRBV5-6 with TRBJ2-1; 14 bases are a match to TRBD2. CDR1 and CDR2 (germline): SGHDT, YYEEEE. CDR3 length equals 13 residues. J was trimmed by 12 bases and V by 3 bases; bases with no gene match: 2. The CDR3 region is CASSYGTSGRQFF. The CDR3 coding sequence is TGTGCCAGCAGCTATGGGACTAGCGGGAGGCAGTTCTTC. Looking up the rest from reference TRBV5-6 and TRBJ2-1 gives the full variable domain: DAGVTQSPTHLIKTRGQQVTLRCSPKSGHDTVSWYQQALGQGPQFIFQYYEEEERQRGNFPDRFSGHQFPNYSSELNVNALLLGDSALYLCASSYGTSGRQFFGPGTRLTVL.

This clone is a singleton in its sample. The chain uses TRBV19 and TRBJ1-5; TRBD1 matches at 7 bases. The germline gives CDR1 LNHDA, CDR2 SQIVND (reference sequence). The CDR3 consists of 17 residues. V lost 7 bases to trimming and J lost 1 base; unmatched junction nucleotides: 13. The CDR3 nucleotides read TGTGCCAGTACCTCCGCCAGGGGGGCGGGAAGCAATCAGCCCCAGCATTTT. Translated: CASTSARGAGSNQPQHF.

On this clone itself: One junction end does not reproduce the germline sequence, and a read error may be involved. At the DNA level, this CDR3 is encoded by other sequences in the same sample as well. The gene calls are TRBV28 and TRBJ1-6; possible D gene TRBD1, 5 bases. Germline V gene lookup returns CDR1 MDHEN and CDR2 SYDVKM. This CDR3 comprises 16 residues. The CDR3, as DNA: TGCGCCAGCAGTTTGATGGGGGGACGGGATAATTCACCCCTCCACTTT. Its protein is CASSLMGGRDNSPLHF. The full variable domain, its missing parts supplied by reference TRBV28 and TRBJ1-6, is DVKVTQSSRYLVKRTGEKVFLECVQDMDHENMFWYRQDPGLGLRLIYFSYDVKMKEKGDIPEGYSVSREKKERFSLILESASTNQTSMYLCASSLMGGRDNSPLHFGNGTRLTVT.

This chain connects TRBV14 to TRBJ1-6; a possible D gene is TRBD1 (6 bases). The CDR3 spans 14 residues. Germline V CDR1 and CDR2: SGHDN, FVKESK. The V and J ends lost 4 bases and 10 bases respectively, with 14 bases between them. CDR3 nucleotide sequence: TGTGCCAGCAGCCCGGGACACCTGGGGTCACCCCTCCACTTT. Protein product: CASSPGHLGSPLHF.

This clone appeared a single time. The chain has TRBV7-3 and TRBJ2-3; 7 bases line up with TRBD1. V shed 8 bases, J shed 7 bases, and the junction held 6 bases outside the gene matches. The CDR3 consists of 12 residues. Germline V gives CDR1 SGHTA, CDR2 FQGTGA. The CDR3 sequence is CASGNRGNTQYF. DNA of the CDR3: TGTGCCAGCGGGAACAGGGGAAATACGCAGTATTTT.

J is TRBJ2-2 and V is TRBV28; TRBD2 agrees at 7 bases. This CDR3 comprises 15 residues. The V gene end was trimmed by 3 bases and the J gene end by 2 bases; junction bases not matched to a gene: 3. Germline values: CDR1 MDHEN, CDR2 SYDVKM. The CDR3 nucleotides are TGTGCCAGCAGTTTGGGGGGGGAAAACACCGGGGAGCTGTTTTTT. Its translation: CASSLGGENTGELFF.

The genes are TRBV14 and TRBJ1-4, with a tentative D call TRBD1 (5 bases). The CDR3 runs 15 residues. Trimming pared 5 bases from V and 3 bases from J, leaving 13 bases between. CDR1 and CDR2 (germline): SGHDN, FVKESK. The DNA of the CDR3 is TGTGCCAGCAGCGGGGCTTTTATCGCTAATGAAAAACTGTTTTTT. Encoded protein: CASSGAFIANEKLFF.